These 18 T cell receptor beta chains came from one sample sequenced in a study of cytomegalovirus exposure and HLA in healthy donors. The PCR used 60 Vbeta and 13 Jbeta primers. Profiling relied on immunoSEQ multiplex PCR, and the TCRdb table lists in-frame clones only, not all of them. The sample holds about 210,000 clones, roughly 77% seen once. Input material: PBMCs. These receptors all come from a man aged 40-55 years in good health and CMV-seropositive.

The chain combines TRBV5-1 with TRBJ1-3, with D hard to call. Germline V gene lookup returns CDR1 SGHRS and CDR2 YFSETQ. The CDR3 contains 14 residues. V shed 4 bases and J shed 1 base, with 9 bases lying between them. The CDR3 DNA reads TGCGCCAGCAGCGGTACGGGGTCTGGAAACACCATATATTTT. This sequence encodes CASSGTGSGNTIYF.

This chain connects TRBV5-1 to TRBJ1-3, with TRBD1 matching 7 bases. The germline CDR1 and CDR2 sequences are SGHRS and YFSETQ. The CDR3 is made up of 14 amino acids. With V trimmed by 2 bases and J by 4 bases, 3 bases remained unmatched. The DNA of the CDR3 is TGCGCCAGCAGCTTAACAGGGGTCGGAAACACCATATATTTT. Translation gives CASSLTGVGNTIYF.

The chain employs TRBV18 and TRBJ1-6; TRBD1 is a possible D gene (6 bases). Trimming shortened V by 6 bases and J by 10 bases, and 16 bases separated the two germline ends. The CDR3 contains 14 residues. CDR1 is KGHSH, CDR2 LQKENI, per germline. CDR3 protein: CASSTGGQLSPLHF. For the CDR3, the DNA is TGTGCCAGCTCTACCGGAGGACAGCTCTCACCCCTCCACTTT. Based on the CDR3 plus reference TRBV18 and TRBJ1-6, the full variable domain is NAGVMQNPRHLVRRRGQEARLRCSPMKGHSHVYWYRQLPEEGLKFMVYLQKENIIDESGMPKERFSAEFPKEGPSILRIQQVVRGDSAAYFCASSTGGQLSPLHFGNGTRLTVT.

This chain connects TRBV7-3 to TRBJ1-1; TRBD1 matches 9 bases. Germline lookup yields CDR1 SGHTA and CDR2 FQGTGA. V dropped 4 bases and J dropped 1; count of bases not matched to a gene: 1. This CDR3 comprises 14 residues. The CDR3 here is CASSSTGGNTEAFF. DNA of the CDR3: TGTGCCAGCAGCTCGACAGGGGGGAACACTGAAGCTTTCTTT.

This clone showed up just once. The CDR3 DNA sequence: TGTGCCAGCAGGCCTAGCAGGGGGGCCCCATCGGGGGAGACCCAGTACTTC. It specifies CASRPSRGAPSGETQYF. This sequence joins TRBV25-1 and TRBJ2-5; D may be TRBD1 (7 bases). This CDR3 spans 17 amino acids. Germline CDR1 is MGHDK and CDR2 is SYGVNS. Trimming removed 6 bases from V and 5 bases from J, with 25 bases in between.

CDR3 coding DNA: TGTGCCTGGAGGGACTCCAAAAGCTCCTATAATTCACCCCTCCACTTT. It codes for CAWRDSKSSYNSPLHF. The V call is TRBV30, the J call TRBJ1-6; D remains ambiguous. Germline V gene data show CDR1 as GTSNPN and CDR2 as SVGIG (reference sequence). Trimming removed 3 bases at V and 0 bases at J, with 12 bases between. The CDR3 totals 16 residues.

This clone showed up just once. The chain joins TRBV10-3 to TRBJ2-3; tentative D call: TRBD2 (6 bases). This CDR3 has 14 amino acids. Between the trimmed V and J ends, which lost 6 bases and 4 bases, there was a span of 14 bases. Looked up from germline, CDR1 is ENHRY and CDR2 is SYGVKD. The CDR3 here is CAISGGRDSDTQYF. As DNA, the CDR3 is TGTGCCATCAGCGGCGGCCGGGACTCAGATACGCAGTATTTT.

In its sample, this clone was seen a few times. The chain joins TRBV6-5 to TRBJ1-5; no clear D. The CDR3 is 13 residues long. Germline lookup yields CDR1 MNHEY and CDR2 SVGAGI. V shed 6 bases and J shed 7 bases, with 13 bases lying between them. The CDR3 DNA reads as TGTGCCAGCAGCCCGACCGGAGGGCAGCCCCAGCATTTT. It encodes CASSPTGGQPQHF.

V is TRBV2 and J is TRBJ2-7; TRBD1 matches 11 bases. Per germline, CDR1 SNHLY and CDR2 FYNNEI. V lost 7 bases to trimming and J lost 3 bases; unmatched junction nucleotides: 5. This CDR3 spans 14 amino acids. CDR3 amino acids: CASKVDRGLYEQYF. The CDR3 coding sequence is TGTGCCAGCAAAGTGGACAGGGGGCTCTACGAGCAGTACTTC.

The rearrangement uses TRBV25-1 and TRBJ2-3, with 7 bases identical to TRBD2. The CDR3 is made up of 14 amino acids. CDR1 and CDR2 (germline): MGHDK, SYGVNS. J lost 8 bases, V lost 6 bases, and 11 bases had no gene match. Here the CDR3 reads CASSGVEGRGTQYF. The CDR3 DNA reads TGTGCCAGCAGCGGGGTGGAAGGGAGGGGTACGCAGTATTTT.

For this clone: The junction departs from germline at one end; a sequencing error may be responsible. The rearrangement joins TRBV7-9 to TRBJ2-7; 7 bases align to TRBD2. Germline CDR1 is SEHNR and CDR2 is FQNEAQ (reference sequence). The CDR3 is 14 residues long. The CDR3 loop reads CASSLRGDSDEQYF. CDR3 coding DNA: TGTGCCAGCAGCTTACGGGGGGACTCCGACGAGCAGTACTTC.

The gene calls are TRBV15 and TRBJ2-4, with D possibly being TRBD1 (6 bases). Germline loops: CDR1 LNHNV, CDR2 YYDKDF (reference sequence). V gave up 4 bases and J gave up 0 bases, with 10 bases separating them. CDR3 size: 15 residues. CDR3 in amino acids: CATSTQGLAKNIQYF. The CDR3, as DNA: TGTGCCACCAGCACACAGGGATTAGCCAAAAACATTCAGTACTTC.

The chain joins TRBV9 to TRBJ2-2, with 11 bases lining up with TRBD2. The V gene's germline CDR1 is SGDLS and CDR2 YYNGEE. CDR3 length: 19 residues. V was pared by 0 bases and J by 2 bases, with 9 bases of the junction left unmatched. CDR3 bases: TGTGCCAGCAGCGTAGGTCAACAGGGACTAGCGGCAAACACCGGGGAGCTGTTTTTT. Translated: CASSVGQQGLAANTGELFF.

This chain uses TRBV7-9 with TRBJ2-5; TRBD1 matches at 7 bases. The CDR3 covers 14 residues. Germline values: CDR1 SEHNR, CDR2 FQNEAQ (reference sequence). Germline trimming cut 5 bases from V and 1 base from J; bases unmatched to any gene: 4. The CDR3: CASSPGQIQETQYF. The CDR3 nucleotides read TGTGCCAGCAGCCCGGGACAGATCCAAGAGACCCAGTACTTC.

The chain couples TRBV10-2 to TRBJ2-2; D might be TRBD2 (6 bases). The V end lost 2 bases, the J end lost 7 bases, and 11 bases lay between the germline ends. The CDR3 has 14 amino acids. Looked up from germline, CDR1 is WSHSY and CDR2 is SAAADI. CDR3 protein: CASSEREIGGELFF. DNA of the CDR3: TGCGCCAGCAGTGAGCGGGAGATAGGCGGGGAGCTGTTTTTT.

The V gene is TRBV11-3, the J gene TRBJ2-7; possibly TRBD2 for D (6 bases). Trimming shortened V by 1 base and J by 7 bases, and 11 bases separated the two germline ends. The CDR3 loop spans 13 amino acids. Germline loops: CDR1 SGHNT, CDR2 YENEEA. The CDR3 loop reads CASSLAPGGEQYF. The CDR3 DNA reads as TGTGCCAGCAGCTTAGCTCCTGGGGGGGAGCAGTACTTC.

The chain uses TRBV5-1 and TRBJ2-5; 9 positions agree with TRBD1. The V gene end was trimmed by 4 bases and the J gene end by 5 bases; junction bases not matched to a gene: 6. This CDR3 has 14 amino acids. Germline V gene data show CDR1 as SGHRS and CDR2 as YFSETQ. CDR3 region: CASSGGTGMETQYF. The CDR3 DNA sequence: TGCGCCAGCAGCGGGGGGACAGGGATGGAGACCCAGTACTTC.

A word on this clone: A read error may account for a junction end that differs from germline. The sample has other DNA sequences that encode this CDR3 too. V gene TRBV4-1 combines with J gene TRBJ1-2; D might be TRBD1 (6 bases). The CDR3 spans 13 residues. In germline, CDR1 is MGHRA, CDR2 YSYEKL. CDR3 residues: CASSQDRRQALIF. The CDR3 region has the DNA TGCGCCAGCAGCCAAGATAGAAGACAGGCCCTGATCTTC.